The rows below give T cell receptor beta chains drawn from one sample of a study of CD8+ T cells in alopecia areata. TCRdb keeps only in-frame clones here, not all; method: immunoSEQ multiplex PCR. The table records approximately 42,000 clones, roughly two thirds of them present only once. The sample here was CD8+ T cells sorted from blood, taken at week 4, from a patient treated with tofacitinib. The receptors shown here come from a human donor with alopecia areata. CDR3s include the opening cysteine and the closing phenylalanine or tryptophan. D genes are given only for firm matches. The size field is filled for only some rows; it gives once, few, many or a size class.

cdr3_nt	cdr3_aa	clone_size	v_call	d_call	j_call
TGTGCCAGCAGCCAAGACAGGGCTGGAAACACCATATATTTT	CASSQDRAGNTIYF	few	TRBV6-6	TRBD1	TRBJ1-3
TGCAGCGCAAGGGACACCAATTCCTACGAGCAGTACTTC	CSARDTNSYEQYF	-	TRBV29-1	-	TRBJ2-7
TGCGCCAGCAGCCGAATAACGGGGGCTTACACAGATACGCAGTATTTT	CASSRITGAYTDTQYF	once	TRBV4-3	-	TRBJ2-3
TGTGCCAGCAGCCCCAGCCGGGGGGAGCAGTTCTTC	CASSPSRGEQFF	-	TRBV5-6	-	TRBJ2-1
TGCAGCGTTGAAGAGGTGAAGGAGGACAATGAGCAGTTCTTC	CSVEEVKEDNEQFF	few	TRBV29-1	-	TRBJ2-1
TGCAGCGCCAGGGTAGACTACGAGCAGTACTTC	CSARVDYEQYF	-	TRBV29-1	-	TRBJ2-7
TGTGCCAGCAGTGAGGGGACTAGCCCAGAGCAGTTCTTC	CASSEGTSPEQFF	few	TRBV9	TRBD2	TRBJ2-1
TGTGCCAGCAGCTTTCTACCAGAGGGGGACACTGAAGCTTTCTTT	CASSFLPEGDTEAFF	-	TRBV7-8	-	TRBJ1-1
TGCAGCGTTTTTACAGACTTAGCCAAAAACATTCAGTACTTC	CSVFTDLAKNIQYF	few	TRBV29-1	-	TRBJ2-4
TGCGCCAGCAGTGCGGGACAGACATCAAATCAGCCCCAGCATTTT	CASSAGQTSNQPQHF	-	TRBV10-2	TRBD1	TRBJ1-5
TGCAGCGTCCAGACAGGGGTCGGCACCGGGGAGCTGTTTTTT	CSVQTGVGTGELFF	-	TRBV29-1	TRBD1	TRBJ2-2
TGTGCCTGGACAAAGGGGTTTGGAAACACCATATATTTT	CAWTKGFGNTIYF	-	TRBV30	-	TRBJ1-3
TGCGCCAGCAGTGCGGGAGACTACGAGCAGTACTTC	CASSAGDYEQYF	-	TRBV10-2	-	TRBJ2-7
TGCGCCAGCAGCTTGACACCCTCCTACGAGCAGTACTTC	CASSLTPSYEQYF	once	TRBV5-1	-	TRBJ2-7
TGTGCCTCATTCAATCATGGCTACACCTTC	CASFNHGYTF	-	TRBV30	-	TRBJ1-2
TGTGCCAGCAGCTGGGCGCACGAGCAGTACTTC	CASSWAHEQYF	few	TRBV7-6	-	TRBJ2-7
TGCGCCAGCAGCCAAGGTCCGGGGACTTTGCCCTACGAGCAGTACTTC	CASSQGPGTLPYEQYF	-	TRBV4-3	-	TRBJ2-7
TGTGCCAGCAGCTCGGCCGGGGGAGAGACCCAGTACTTC	CASSSAGGETQYF	-	TRBV11-2	-	TRBJ2-5
TGTGCCAGCAGCGACCGGACAAGGGGGGAGACCCAGTACTTC	CASSDRTRGETQYF	-	TRBV9	-	TRBJ2-5
TGTGCCAGCAGCTCACTAGCGGGGAACACCGGGGAGCTGTTTTTT	CASSSLAGNTGELFF	-	TRBV5-4	TRBD2	TRBJ2-2
TGCAGCGTTGAAGATCATCAGAACTACTATGGCTACACCTTC	CSVEDHQNYYGYTF	few	TRBV29-1	-	TRBJ1-2
TGTGCCAGCAGTTATGGAGAGACCCAGTACTTC	CASSYGETQYF	-	TRBV6-5	-	TRBJ2-5
TGCAGCGTTGAAAATTTAGCGGGGGGGCGTACAGATACGCAGTATTTT	CSVENLAGGRTDTQYF	few	TRBV29-1	TRBD2	TRBJ2-3
TGCGCCAGCAGCCAAGAAGCCGGGGCTAATGAAAAACTGTTTTTT	CASSQEAGANEKLFF	-	TRBV4-3	-	TRBJ1-4
TGTGCCAGCAGCGTACAAGGGACAGGGACTCTGTATAGCAATCAGCCCCAGCATTTT	CASSVQGTGTLYSNQPQHF	-	TRBV9	TRBD1	TRBJ1-5
TGTGCCAGCAGCCCATGGGATATTCGCGACAAAAATTTTTTT	CASSPWDIRDKNFF	once	TRBV5-6	-	TRBJ1-4
TGTGCCAGCAGCCAAGTTAGACCCTCGGGGGAGACCCAGTACTTC	CASSQVRPSGETQYF	-	TRBV14	-	TRBJ2-5
TGCAGCGTTGAAGCAGGGTCCAATGAGCAGTTCTTC	CSVEAGSNEQFF	-	TRBV29-1	-	TRBJ2-1
TGTGCCAGCAGCGTAGACGGTAGCGGGGGGGTAACAGATACGCAGTATTTT	CASSVDGSGGVTDTQYF	-	TRBV9	TRBD2	TRBJ2-3
TGTGCCAGCAGCTTGCAATCATCAGATACGCAGTATTTT	CASSLQSSDTQYF	-	TRBV9	-	TRBJ2-3
TGCGCCAGCAGCTCGGACAGGCCACAAGAGACCCAGTACTTC	CASSSDRPQETQYF	-	TRBV5-1	TRBD1	TRBJ2-5
TGCAGCGTGCCGGGACAGCCTAATCAGCCCCAGCATTTT	CSVPGQPNQPQHF	-	TRBV29-1	TRBD1	TRBJ1-5
TGCAGCGTTGAAGATATGTCGTCCTACGAGCAGTACTTC	CSVEDMSSYEQYF	-	TRBV29-1	-	TRBJ2-7
TGTGCCAGCAGCTCGCCGGGACGCGGGAGGGGAAAACTGTTTTTT	CASSSPGRGRGKLFF	-	TRBV14	-	TRBJ1-4
TGCGCCAGCAGCCAAAGTCGCCAGCGGGGTCCCCTCCACTTT	CASSQSRQRGPLHF	-	TRBV4-3	-	TRBJ1-6
TGTGCCACCAGCAGAGACAGGGACGGCACTGAAGCTTTCTTT	CATSRDRDGTEAFF	-	TRBV15	-	TRBJ1-1
TGTGCCAGCAGCTTAGGCAATGAGCAGTTCTTC	CASSLGNEQFF	few	TRBV7-8	-	TRBJ2-1
TGTGCCACCAGCACGCGGCTAGGGGAGAGAGGCAATGAGCAGTTCTTC	CATSTRLGERGNEQFF	-	TRBV15	-	TRBJ2-1
TGCAGCGTTGAAGATCTTCGGGACGGACACTACGAGCAGTACTTC	CSVEDLRDGHYEQYF	-	TRBV29-1	-	TRBJ2-7
TGTGCCAGCGGATCCAGGGGGACCCAGTACTTC	CASGSRGTQYF	-	TRBV5-6	-	TRBJ2-5
TGTGCCAGCAGTTCAGGGACAGGGCACTACGAGCAGTACTTC	CASSSGTGHYEQYF	-	TRBV27	TRBD1	TRBJ2-7
TGTGCCAGCTTTACCTACGCAGGGGGCACTGAAGCTTTCTTT	CASFTYAGGTEAFF	-	TRBV27	TRBD1	TRBJ1-1